A single sample is the source of the 11 T cell receptor beta chains below, sequenced in a study of OX40 agonist ivuxolimab in advanced cancers. The method was the immunoSEQ multiplex PCR assay. TCRdb stores this immuneACCESS table with in-frame sequences only. Part of the clones is absent; in the studies checked, under half of the shortfall reflects unresolved V genes, and no reason is known for the rest. Within this sample are 60,000 to 95,000 clones, with roughly 84% of them counted one time only. The top ten constitute roughly a sixth of the sample. Specimen: CD4+ or CD8+ T cells sorted from blood, collected in a trial of the OX40 agonist ivuxolimab. These receptor sequences come from an adult with an advanced solid tumor such as melanoma, head and neck, liver or kidney cancer.

The J gene is TRBJ2-7, the V gene TRBV28, with D possibly being TRBD1 (5 bases). Germline V gene lookup returns CDR1 MDHEN and CDR2 SYDVKM. Trimming cost V 2 bases and J 1 base, with 9 bases left between them. This CDR3 contains 14 residues. For the CDR3, the DNA is TGTGCCAGCAGTTTAAGAGCAGGGTCCTACGAGCAGTACTTC. Its translation: CASSLRAGSYEQYF.

The chain links TRBV18 to TRBJ2-5; weak D call: TRBD1 (5 bases). The CDR3 covers 15 residues. V lost 3 bases and J lost 4, with 15 bases in between. The germline gives CDR1 KGHSH, CDR2 LQKENI. The CDR3 spells CASSPSARDSETQYF. As DNA, the CDR3 is TGTGCCAGCTCACCTTCGGCCAGGGATTCAGAGACCCAGTACTTC.

CDR3 region: CASSDRYEQYF. CDR3 nucleotides: TGTGCCAGCAGTGATAGGTACGAGCAGTACTTC. The rearrangement uses TRBV2 and TRBJ2-7; unclear D gene. The CDR3 has 11 residues. CDR1 SNHLY and CDR2 FYNNEI come from the germline V gene. Trimming stripped 3 bases from V and 4 bases from J, with 4 bases between.

V and J are TRBV6-5 and TRBJ2-7, with unresolved D. V gave up 0 bases and J gave up 2 bases, with 5 bases separating them. The CDR3 covers 13 residues. Germline lookup yields CDR1 MNHEY and CDR2 SVGAGI. Here the CDR3 reads CASSYSSAYEQYF. As DNA, the CDR3 is TGTGCCAGCAGTTACTCGTCAGCCTACGAGCAGTACTTC.

The chain combines TRBV28 with TRBJ1-1; tentative D call: TRBD1 (5 bases). Germline values: CDR1 MDHEN, CDR2 SYDVKM. Between the trimmed V and J ends, which lost 6 bases and 4 bases, there was a span of 15 bases. The CDR3 is 14 amino acids. In DNA, the CDR3 is TGTGCCAGCAGACCTTGGTGGGGGGGCACTGAAGCTTTCTTT. Its translation: CASRPWWGGTEAFF.

The chain has TRBV6-4 and TRBJ2-2; maybe TRBD1 (6 bases). The CDR3 extends over 14 amino acids. V lost 6 bases to trimming and J lost 4 bases, with 12 bases between them. From germline, CDR1 is MRHNA and CDR2 SNTAGT. For the CDR3, the DNA is TGTGCCAGCAGCCCCCTAGGGGGCACCGGGGAGCTGTTTTTT. Translating it yields CASSPLGGTGELFF.

This chain links TRBV5-6 with TRBJ2-5; 10 nucleotides agree with TRBD1. Germline assignment: CDR1 SGHDT and CDR2 YYEEEE. This CDR3 region has 15 residues. J gave up 5 bases and V 0 bases, and 4 bases lay outside the gene matches. Here the CDR3 DNA reads TGTGCCAGCAGCTTGGGACAGGGGGCTGGTGAGACCCAGTACTTC. Amino acid sequence: CASSLGQGAGETQYF.

The V call is TRBV27, the J call TRBJ1-4; D call uncertain. Trimming left V 4 bases short and J 5 bases short, with 14 bases between. Germline assignment: CDR1 MNHEY and CDR2 SMNVEV (reference sequence). CDR3 size: 15 residues. As DNA, the CDR3 is TGTGCCAGCAGTTCCCCGGGAACGGGGAATGAAAAACTGTTTTTT. Translating it yields CASSSPGTGNEKLFF.

The chain has TRBV5-6 and TRBJ2-7; the match to TRBD2 covers 11 bases. Germline-derived CDR1 and CDR2 are SGHDT and YYEEEE. V dropped 4 bases and J dropped 1; count of bases not matched to a gene: 4. The CDR3 is 15 residues long. In DNA form, the CDR3 reads TGTGCCAGCAGCGGAGGACTAGCGGGTTCCTACGAGCAGTACTTC. Translation: CASSGGLAGSYEQYF.

This chain connects TRBV10-3 to TRBJ1-1; 8 positions agree with TRBD1. After removal of 5 bases from V and 2 bases from J, the junction contained 4 bases not matched to a gene. The length of the CDR3 is 14 residues. Germline CDR1 reads ENHRY; CDR2 reads SYGVKD. The CDR3 spells CAISPQGANTEAFF. CDR3 bases: TGTGCCATCAGTCCCCAGGGGGCAAACACTGAAGCTTTCTTT.

The chain recombines TRBV6-6 with TRBJ2-7, with 7 positions matching TRBD1. V lost 6 bases and J lost 4; bases outside the gene matches: 9. The germline CDR1 and CDR2 sequences are MNHNY and SVGAGI (reference sequence). The length of the CDR3 is 14 residues. Here the CDR3 DNA reads TGTGCCAGCAGGCTTCGACAGGGAAAATACGAGCAGTACTTC. Translated, it gives CASRLRQGKYEQYF.